This TCR beta chain is drawn from a study of blood T cell repertoires in COVID-19. CDR1 and CDR2 from the germline V gene are SGHAT and FQDESV (reference sequence). Trimming stripped 5 bases from V and 7 bases from J, with 14 bases between. CDR3 size: 13 residues. Some clones are missing from TCRdb's copy, which holds only in-frame ones; the method was immunoSEQ multiplex PCR. Counted here are approximately 250,000 clones, 70% to 90% occurring once; the ten biggest clones make up approximately 8.6%. In this sample, this clone turned up once. The receptor comes from a woman aged 45-65 years with acute COVID-19. Sequencing used PBMCs or T cells enriched from blood (not recorded which). The V gene is TRBV11-1, the J gene TRBJ1-1; D gene uncertain. The CDR3 DNA is TGTGCCAGCAGCCCACAACTACGGGGTGAAGCTTTCTTT. Translation: CASSPQLRGEAFF.